These 8 T cell receptor beta chains were sequenced from one sample in a study of T cells in Graves' hyperthyroidism and ophthalmopathy. RNA transcripts yielded amplified TCR beta CDR3 regions. TCR CDR3 underwent first-round RT-PCR with the HTBI primer set. One entry per CDR3 protein results from TCRdb running MiXCR on the multiplex PCR reads. The data contain some 740,000 distinct CDR3 sequences, 14% of them singletons. Sequenced material: blood. These receptor sequences come from a woman aged 18 to 35 with Graves' hyperthyroidism.

In this sample, this clonotype turned up once. This rearrangement joins TRBV7-3 to TRBJ2-1, with D maybe TRBD2 (5 bases). V gave up 7 bases and J gave up 1 base, with 14 bases separating them. The germline gives CDR1 SGHTA, CDR2 FQGTGA. This CDR3 has 15 amino acids. This CDR3 reads CASNPIGGSYNEQFF. DNA for the CDR3: TGTGCCAGCAACCCGATCGGAGGTTCCTACAATGAGCAGTTCTTC.

This clonotype came up many times. V gene TRBV10-1 combines with J gene TRBJ1-2, with a tentative D call TRBD1 (5 bases). The CDR3 runs 13 residues. Looked up from germline, CDR1 is WNHNN and CDR2 is SYGVQD (reference sequence). V was pared by 3 bases and J by 8 bases, with 13 bases between. CDR3 residues: CASSEYRSTGYTF. The CDR3, as DNA: TGCGCCAGCAGTGAATACAGGAGCACCGGCTACACCTTC.

The rearrangement joins TRBV4-1 to TRBJ1-2; possible D gene TRBD1, 6 bases. The V gene lost 3 bases and the J gene lost 4 bases, with 18 bases spanning the gap. Germline CDR1 reads MGHRA; CDR2 reads YSYEKL. The CDR3 covers 16 residues. In DNA, the CDR3 is TGCGCCAGCAGCCAGAGGGGGGCAGGGGCGAGCTATGGCTACACCTTC. Its protein is CASSQRGAGASYGYTF.

The sample holds many counts of this clonotype. CDR3 coding DNA: TGCAGTGCCCTCCGGGGCAGCGCCCAAGAGACCCAGTACTTC. Translated, it gives CSALRGSAQETQYF. This sequence joins TRBV20-1 and TRBJ2-5; D is tentatively TRBD1 or TRBD2 (5 bases each). From germline, CDR1 is DFQATT and CDR2 SNEGSKA (reference sequence). The CDR3 runs 14 residues. Between the trimmed V and J ends, which lost 6 bases and 1 base, there was a span of 15 bases.

This chain links TRBV12-3 or TRBV12-4 with TRBJ1-4; D not certain. Trimming took 8 bases from V and 6 from J, leaving 13 bases between them. The CDR3 spans 13 residues. The CDR3 is CASSPILDEKLFF. The DNA of the CDR3 is TGTGCCAGCTCACCGATCCTCGATGAAAAACTGTTTTTT.

This clonotype was seen at least ten times. The genes are TRBV12-3 or TRBV12-4 and TRBJ2-7; tentative D call: TRBD2 (5 bases). Trimming removed 7 bases at V and 5 bases at J, with 12 bases between. CDR3 length: 12 residues. In DNA form, the CDR3 reads TGTGCCAGCACCCTGGGAGTGAACGAGCAGTACTTC. Its protein product is CASTLGVNEQYF.

This clonotype has ten or more counts. The V and J genes are TRBV18 and TRBJ1-2; D is unresolved. Germline loops: CDR1 KGHSH, CDR2 LQKENI. The CDR3 spans 13 residues. Deletions cut 3 bases from V and 8 bases from J, with 13 bases between. The CDR3 nucleotides read TGTGCCAGCTCACCCCCGGGATCTATGGGCTACACCTTC. This encodes CASSPPGSMGYTF.

This clonotype was counted ten times or more. This may arise from a read error, as a much more abundant clone is one base away. The chain is built from TRBV2 and TRBJ2-7; 8 bases are shared with TRBD2. Germline CDR1 reads SNHLY; CDR2 reads FYNNEI. V lost 8 bases, J lost 6 bases, and 3 bases stayed unmatched. The CDR3 extends over 11 amino acids. CDR3 in DNA: TGTGCCAGCGGGACTAGTGGCGAGCAGTACTTC. Protein product: CASGTSGEQYF.